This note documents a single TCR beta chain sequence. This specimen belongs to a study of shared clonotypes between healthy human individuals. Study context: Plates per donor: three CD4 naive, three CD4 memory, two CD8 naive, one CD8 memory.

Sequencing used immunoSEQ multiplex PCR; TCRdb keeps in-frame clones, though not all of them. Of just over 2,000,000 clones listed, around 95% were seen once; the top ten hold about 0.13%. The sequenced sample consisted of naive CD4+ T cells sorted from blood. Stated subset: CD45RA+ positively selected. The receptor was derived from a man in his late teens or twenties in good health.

This chain's CDR3 is CASTLTGGVRSPLHF. The CDR3 nucleotides read TGTGCCAGCACCCTGACAGGGGGCGTACGATCACCCCTCCACTTT. The J gene is TRBJ1-6, the V gene TRBV11-2, with 10 bases matching TRBD1. The V segment lost 7 bases and the J segment 10 bases; nucleotides outside the gene matches: 10. The CDR3 runs to 15 residues. Germline V gives CDR1 SGHAT, CDR2 FQNNGV.